One sample yielded the 16 T cell receptor beta chains listed below, sequenced in a study of T cells in Graves' hyperthyroidism and ophthalmopathy. It was RNA transcripts that yielded the amplified TCR beta CDR3 regions. Initially, a first-round RT-PCR of the TCR CDR3 employed the HTBI primer set. TCRdb passed the multiplex PCR reads through MiXCR, listing each CDR3 protein once. The sample lists hundreds of thousands of distinct CDR3 sequences; over 10% were seen once. Sequencing was done on a sample of blood. These receptors were obtained from a woman aged 18-29 years with Graves' hyperthyroidism.

Ten or more counts support this clonotype. This chain joins TRBV5-1 and TRBJ1-1; D is perhaps TRBD1 (6 bases). CDR1 and CDR2 (germline): SGHRS, YFSETQ. CDR3 length: 13 residues. V was clipped by 2 bases and J by 4 bases, with 9 bases between them. CDR3 protein: CASSLQGGTEAFF. DNA of the CDR3: TGCGCCAGCAGCTTACAGGGAGGCACTGAAGCTTTCTTT. The full variable domain, rest sourced from reference TRBV5-1 and TRBJ1-1, is KAGVTQTPRYLIKTRGQQVTLSCSPISGHRSVSWYQQTPGQGLQFLFEYFSETQRNKGNFPGRFSGRQFSNSRSEMNVSTLELGDSALYLCASSLQGGTEAFFGQGTRLTVV.

This clonotype was observed a few times. V usage is TRBV5-8 and J usage is TRBJ1-5, with D unclear. The ends were cut back, 2 bases at V and 4 bases at J, with 7 bases in the middle. This CDR3 is built from 13 residues. CDR1 is SGHTS and CDR2 is YDEGEE in the germline V gene. The CDR3 region is CASSFGWNQPQHF. DNA of the CDR3: TGTGCCAGCAGCTTTGGGTGGAATCAGCCCCAGCATTTT.

There are a few counts of this clonotype. The junction departs from the called germline gene at one end, perhaps through a read error. The rearrangement uses TRBV20-1 and TRBJ1-6; D gene ambiguous. The germline V gene encodes CDR1 DFQATT and CDR2 SNEGSKA (reference sequence). This CDR3 has 15 amino acids. This chain's CDR3 is CSARIQSSYNSPPHF. CDR3 nucleotides: TGCAGTGCTAGGATACAGAGCTCCTATAATTCACCCCCCCACTTT.

This clonotype was detected a few times. This chain joins TRBV25-1 and TRBJ2-7; 8 bases align to TRBD2. V lost 7 bases and J lost 0; bases outside the gene matches: 5. Germline CDR1 is MGHDK and CDR2 is SYGVNS. This CDR3 has 14 amino acids. The CDR3 DNA is TGTGCCAGCACCCGGGAGGGCAGCTCCTACGAGCAGTACTTC. Translation: CASTREGSSYEQYF.

CDR3 bases: TGCGCCAGCAGCTTGGCCTCGACCACAACTAATGAAAAACTGTTTTTT. Translating gives CASSLASTTTNEKLFF. The chain couples TRBV5-1 to TRBJ1-4, with D uncertain. The CDR3 length is 16 residues. V was pared by 0 bases and J by 0 bases, with 9 bases between. CDR1 is SGHRS, CDR2 YFSETQ, per germline.

Of note for this clonotype: A much larger clone is a single base away; this may be a read error. The V and J genes are TRBV12-3 or TRBV12-4 and TRBJ2-2, with a weak D call TRBD1 (6 bases). The CDR3 loop spans 15 amino acids. Trimming stripped 8 bases from V and 4 bases from J, with 17 bases between. The CDR3 is CASSEGHIGTGELFF. The CDR3 DNA follows: TGTGCCAGCTCCGAGGGACACATAGGCACCGGGGAGCTGTTTTTT.

This clonotype was counted ten times or more. J is TRBJ2-1 and V is TRBV20-1; no definite D call. This CDR3 contains 14 residues. The V end lost 3 bases, the J end lost 0 bases, and 9 bases lay between the germline ends. In germline, CDR1 is DFQATT, CDR2 SNEGSKA (reference sequence). The CDR3 is CSARPPVSYNEQFF. The CDR3 DNA follows: TGCAGTGCTAGGCCCCCCGTCTCCTACAATGAGCAGTTCTTC.

This clonotype was seen at least ten times. The chain combines TRBV20-1 with TRBJ2-3; 12 bases map to TRBD2. The trim removed 3 bases at V and 5 bases at J, leaving 6 bases unmatched. The V gene's germline CDR1 is DFQATT and CDR2 SNEGSKA (reference sequence). The CDR3 extends over 15 amino acids. The CDR3 protein is CSASTSGGPGDTQYF. The CDR3 nucleotides are TGCAGTGCTAGTACTAGCGGGGGGCCAGGAGATACGCAGTATTTT.

This clonotype was counted at least ten times. This chain uses TRBV5-6 with TRBJ1-1; D is possibly TRBD1 (6 bases). V was clipped by 1 base and J by 0 bases, with 10 bases between them. Germline lookup yields CDR1 SGHDT and CDR2 YYEEEE. The CDR3 spans 15 residues. The CDR3 loop is CASSLFNRVNTEAFF. In DNA form, the CDR3 reads TGTGCCAGCAGCTTGTTCAACAGGGTGAACACTGAAGCTTTCTTT.

In this sample, this clonotype turned up a few times. The chain has TRBV6-1 and TRBJ2-7; D remains ambiguous. Trimming stripped 4 bases from V and 1 base from J, with 14 bases between. The CDR3 contains 15 residues. CDR1 is MNHNS, CDR2 SASEGT, per germline. This CDR3 is CASSGRITVSYEQYF. CDR3 nucleotides: TGTGCCAGCAGTGGTCGTATTACAGTATCCTACGAGCAGTACTTC.

In its sample, this clonotype was seen many times. This chain joins TRBV3-1 and TRBJ2-7; D might be TRBD1 (5 bases). CDR3 length: 15 residues. Germline V gene data show CDR1 as LGHDT and CDR2 as YNNKEL (reference sequence). Trimming left V 1 base short and J 6 bases short, with 16 bases between. CDR3 sequence (DNA): TGTGCCAGCAGCCAAGGTCGACAGATTCTCTCCGAGCAGTACTTC. Translation: CASSQGRQILSEQYF.

This clonotype was seen many times. The rearrangement uses TRBV20-1 and TRBJ2-3; tentatively, D is TRBD2 (6 bases). The CDR3 covers 15 residues. Germline V gives CDR1 DFQATT, CDR2 SNEGSKA (reference sequence). Trimming cost V 5 bases and J 0 bases, with 15 bases left between them. The CDR3 here is CSALQGGHSTDTQYF. The CDR3 coding sequence is TGCAGTGCTCTTCAGGGAGGTCATAGCACAGATACGCAGTATTTT.

This clonotype has at least ten counts. The CDR3 DNA reads TGTGCCAGCAGCCAAGCCGTCTCCGTCGGGAGGGGTGGCTACACCTTC. Translating it yields CASSQAVSVGRGGYTF. The chain carries TRBV3-1 and TRBJ1-2; D might be TRBD1 (5 bases). The ends were cut back, 1 base at V and 7 bases at J, with 19 bases in the middle. This CDR3 region has 16 residues. Per germline, CDR1 LGHDT and CDR2 YNNKEL (reference sequence).

This clonotype was counted ten times or more. The chain has TRBV6-1 and TRBJ2-4; 7 bases are shared with TRBD1. V was pared by 4 bases and J by 5 bases, with 5 bases of the junction left unmatched. This CDR3 is built from 14 residues. Per germline, CDR1 MNHNS and CDR2 SASEGT. The CDR3: CASSGTGTENIQYF. CDR3 DNA sequence: TGTGCCAGCAGTGGGACCGGGACAGAAAACATTCAGTACTTC.

This clonotype was detected ten times or more. The V call is TRBV28, the J call TRBJ1-1; TRBD1 is a possible D gene (5 bases). CDR3 length: 15 amino acids. The V and J ends lost 2 bases and 5 bases respectively, with 15 bases between them. In germline, CDR1 is MDHEN, CDR2 SYDVKM. CDR3 protein: CASSLGVRVGTEAFF. In DNA, the CDR3 is TGTGCCAGCAGTTTAGGGGTCAGGGTCGGGACTGAAGCTTTCTTT. The full variable domain, with the rest looked up from reference TRBV28 and TRBJ1-1, is DVKVTQSSRYLVKRTGEKVFLECVQDMDHENMFWYRQDPGLGLRLIYFSYDVKMKEKGDIPEGYSVSREKKERFSLILESASTNQTSMYLCASSLGVRVGTEAFFGQGTRLTVV.

This clonotype was observed a few times. The chain uses TRBV4-3 and TRBJ2-7; D gene uncertain. The ends were cut back, 1 base at V and 4 bases at J, with 14 bases in the middle. This CDR3 has 15 residues. Germline loops: CDR1 LGHNA, CDR2 YSLEER. The CDR3 DNA reads TGCGCCAGCAGCCAAGGATCCGCTACCGGGTACGAGCAGTACTTC. Its protein product is CASSQGSATGYEQYF.